This T cell receptor (beta chain) is drawn from a study of blood T cell repertoires in COVID-19. Study background: The United States, Italy and Spain supplied acute and convalescent COVID-19 samples. PBMCs, B-cell-depleted T cells, or T cells were the source of the cDNA or gDNA that made up the material.

With 0 bases clipped from V and 1 base from J, the junction kept 8 bases outside the gene matches. CDR1 is SGHKS and CDR2 is YYEKEE in the germline V gene (reference sequence). The CDR3 runs to 17 residues. The authors' processing: Cell counts per sample came from amplifying reference gene primers. Assay used: immunoSEQ multiplex PCR; TCRdb lists only in-frame clones, some missing. Clone size and the V and J calls come from that table; the DNA yielded D and trimming. The sample shows more than 200,000 clones, roughly four fifths of them seen only once. The chain joins TRBV5-5 to TRBJ2-3; 7 nucleotides match TRBD2. What was sequenced was peripheral blood. The clonotype originates from a woman in her 40s with active or convalescent COVID-19. The CDR3 region has the DNA TGTGCCAGCAGCTTGGGTCCTAGTGGGGGGGGCACAGATACGCAGTATTTT. Translated: CASSLGPSGGGTDTQYF.